This T cell receptor (beta chain) was recorded in a study of blood T cell repertoires in COVID-19. Membership in each cohort depended on participant-reported clinical history. How the authors handled the data: Amplification of reference gene primers provided the estimated nucleated cell counts. The repertoire was sequenced with immunoSEQ multiplex PCR; TCRdb's copy has only in-frame clones and lacks some. The V and J calls and clone size are taken from that table; D and trimming were inferred from the DNA. The sample contains 280,000 or so clones, about 83% of which appear only once. Input material: PBMCs or T cells enriched from blood (not recorded which). The receptor was isolated from a middle-aged woman who had recovered from COVID-19.

The CDR3 sequence: CASSQGGVRNIQYF. DNA for the CDR3: TGTGCCAGCAGCCAAGGCGGGGTGAGAAACATTCAGTACTTC. The chain links TRBV14 to TRBJ2-4; possible D gene TRBD2, 6 bases. This CDR3 is built from 14 residues. The V gene lost 1 base and the J gene lost 6 bases, with 10 bases spanning the gap. From germline, CDR1 is SGHDN and CDR2 FVKESK.